The present T cell receptor beta chain was sequenced within a study of blood T cells in healthy people across ages. Alongside a J-beta primer mix, a sample-barcoded 5' primer served in a second PCR lasting 7 to 11 cycles. TCRdb reanalysed the 5' RACE reads using MiXCR and keeps one entry per CDR3 protein. The sample records about 690,000 distinct CDR3 sequences, roughly two fifths being singletons. Every donor provided 7.5 to 10 milliliters of peripheral blood. A few counts support this clonotype. This CDR3 is 14 amino acids long. V was shortened by 6 bases and J by 3 bases, with 15 bases between the two germline ends. The germline CDR1 and CDR2 sequences are SEHNR and FQNEAQ (reference sequence).

The J gene is TRBJ2-7, the V gene TRBV7-9; D might be TRBD2 (6 bases). Sequenced material: blood. The clonotype originates from an elderly man in good health. Written as DNA, the CDR3 is TGTGCCAGCAGGAAAGCGGAGGGGAACTACGAGCAGTACTTC. Translating it yields CASRKAEGNYEQYF.